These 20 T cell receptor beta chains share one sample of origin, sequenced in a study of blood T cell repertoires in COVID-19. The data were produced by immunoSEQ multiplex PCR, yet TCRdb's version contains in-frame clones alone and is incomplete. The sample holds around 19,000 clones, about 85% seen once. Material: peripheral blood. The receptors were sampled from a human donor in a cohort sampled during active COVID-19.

The CDR3 reads CASTQSNYGYTF. DNA of the CDR3: TGTGCCAGCACCCAATCTAACTATGGCTACACCTTC. The V and J genes are TRBV7-9 and TRBJ1-2; D gene uncertain. Germline V CDR1 and CDR2: SEHNR, FQNEAQ (reference sequence). This CDR3 region has 12 residues. Between the trimmed V and J ends, which lost 7 bases and 0 bases, there was a span of 6 bases.

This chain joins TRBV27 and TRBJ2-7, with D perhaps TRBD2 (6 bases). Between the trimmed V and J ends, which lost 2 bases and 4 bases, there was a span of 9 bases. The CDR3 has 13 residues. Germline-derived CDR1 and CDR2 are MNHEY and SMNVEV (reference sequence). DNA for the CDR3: TGTGCCAGCAGTTTACGGGAGACGTACGAGCAGTACTTC. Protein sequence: CASSLRETYEQYF.

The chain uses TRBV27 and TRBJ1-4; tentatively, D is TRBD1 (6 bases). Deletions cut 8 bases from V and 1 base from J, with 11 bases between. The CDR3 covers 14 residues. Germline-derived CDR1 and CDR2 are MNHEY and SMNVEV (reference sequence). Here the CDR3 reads CASHREKTNEKLFF. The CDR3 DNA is TGTGCCAGCCACAGGGAGAAAACTAATGAAAAACTGTTTTTT.

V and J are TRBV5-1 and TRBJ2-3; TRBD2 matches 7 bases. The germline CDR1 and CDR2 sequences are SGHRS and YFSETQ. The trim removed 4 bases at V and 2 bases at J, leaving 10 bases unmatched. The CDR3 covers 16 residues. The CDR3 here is CASSERLAALTDTQYF. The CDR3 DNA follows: TGCGCCAGCAGCGAACGACTAGCAGCCCTCACAGATACGCAGTATTTT.

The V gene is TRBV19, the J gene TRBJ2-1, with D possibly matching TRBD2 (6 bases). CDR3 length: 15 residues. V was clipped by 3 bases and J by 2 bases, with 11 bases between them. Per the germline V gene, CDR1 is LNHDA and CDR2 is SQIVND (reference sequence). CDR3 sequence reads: CASSILAPAYNEQFF. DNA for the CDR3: TGTGCCAGTAGTATCCTAGCGCCTGCCTACAATGAGCAGTTCTTC.

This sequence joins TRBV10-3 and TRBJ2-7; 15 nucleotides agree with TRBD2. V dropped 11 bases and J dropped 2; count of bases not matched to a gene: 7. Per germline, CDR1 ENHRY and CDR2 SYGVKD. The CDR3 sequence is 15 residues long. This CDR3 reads CAVRTSGRVPYEQYF. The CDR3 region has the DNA TGTGCCGTACGGACTAGCGGGAGGGTCCCCTACGAGCAGTACTTC.

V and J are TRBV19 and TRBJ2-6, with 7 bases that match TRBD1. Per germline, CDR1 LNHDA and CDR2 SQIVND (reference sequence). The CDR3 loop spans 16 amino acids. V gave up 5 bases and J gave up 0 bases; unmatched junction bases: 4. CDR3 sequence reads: CASSSTGVSGANVLTF. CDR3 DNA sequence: TGTGCCAGTAGTTCTACAGGGGTCTCTGGGGCCAACGTCCTGACTTTC.

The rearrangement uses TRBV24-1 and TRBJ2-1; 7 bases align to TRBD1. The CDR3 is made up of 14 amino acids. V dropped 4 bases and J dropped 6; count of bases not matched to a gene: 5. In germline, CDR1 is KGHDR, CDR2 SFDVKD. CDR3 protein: CATSEGGIGNEQFF. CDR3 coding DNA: TGTGCCACCAGTGAAGGGGGCATTGGCAATGAGCAGTTCTTC.

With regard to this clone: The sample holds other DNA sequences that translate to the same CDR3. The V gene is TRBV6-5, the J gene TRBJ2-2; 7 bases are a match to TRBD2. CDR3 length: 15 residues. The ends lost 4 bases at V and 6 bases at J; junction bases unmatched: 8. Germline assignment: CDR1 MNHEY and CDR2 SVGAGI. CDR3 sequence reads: CASSSRTRFPGELFF. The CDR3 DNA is TGTGCCAGCAGTTCCCGGACTAGGTTCCCCGGGGAGCTGTTTTTT.

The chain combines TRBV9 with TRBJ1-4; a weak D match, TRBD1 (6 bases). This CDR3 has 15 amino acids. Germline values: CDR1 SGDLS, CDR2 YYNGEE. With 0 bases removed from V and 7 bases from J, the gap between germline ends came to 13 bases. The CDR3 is CASSVEGVRGEKLFF. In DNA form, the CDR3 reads TGTGCCAGCAGCGTAGAGGGGGTACGAGGTGAAAAACTGTTTTTT. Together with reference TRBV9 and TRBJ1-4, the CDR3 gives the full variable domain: DSGVTQTPKHLITATGQRVTLRCSPRSGDLSVYWYQQSLDQGLQFLIQYYNGEERAKGNILERFSAQQFPDLHSELNLSSLELGDSALYFCASSVEGVRGEKLFFGSGTQLSVL.

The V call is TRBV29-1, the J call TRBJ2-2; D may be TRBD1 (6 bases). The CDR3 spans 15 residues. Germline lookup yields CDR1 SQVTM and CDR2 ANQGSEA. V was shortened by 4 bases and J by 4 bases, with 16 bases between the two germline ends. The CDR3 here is CSVGLGGPGTGELFF. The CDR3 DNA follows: TGCAGCGTTGGGCTAGGGGGACCGGGCACCGGGGAGCTGTTTTTT.

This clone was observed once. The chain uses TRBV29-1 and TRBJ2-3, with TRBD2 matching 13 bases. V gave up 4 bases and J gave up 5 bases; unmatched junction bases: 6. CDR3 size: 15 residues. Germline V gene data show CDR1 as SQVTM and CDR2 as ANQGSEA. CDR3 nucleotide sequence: TGCAGCGTTGCCGGACTAGCGGGAGCCGTAGATACGCAGTATTTT. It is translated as CSVAGLAGAVDTQYF.

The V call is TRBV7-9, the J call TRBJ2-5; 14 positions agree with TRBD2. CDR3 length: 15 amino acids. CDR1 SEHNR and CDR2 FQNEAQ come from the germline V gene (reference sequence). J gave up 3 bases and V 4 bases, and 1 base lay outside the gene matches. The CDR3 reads CASSSGLAGEETQYF. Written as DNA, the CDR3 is TGTGCCAGCAGCTCGGGACTAGCGGGAGAAGAGACCCAGTACTTC. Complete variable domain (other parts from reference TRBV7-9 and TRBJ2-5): DTGVSQNPRHKITKRGQNVTFRCDPISEHNRLYWYRQTLGQGPEFLTYFQNEAQLEKSRLLSDRFSAERPKGSFSTLEIQRTEQGDSAMYLCASSSGLAGEETQYFGPGTRLLVL.

CDR3 protein: CASSSPGLAGARTGELFF. The CDR3 DNA follows: TGTGCCAGCAGTTCCCCAGGGCTAGCGGGAGCTCGGACCGGGGAGCTGTTTTTT. This chain links TRBV28 with TRBJ2-2; 10 bases are a match to TRBD2. Trimming at V came to 4 bases and at J to 5 bases, leaving 13 bases not matched to a gene. The germline V gene has CDR1 MDHEN and CDR2 SYDVKM. This CDR3 comprises 18 residues.

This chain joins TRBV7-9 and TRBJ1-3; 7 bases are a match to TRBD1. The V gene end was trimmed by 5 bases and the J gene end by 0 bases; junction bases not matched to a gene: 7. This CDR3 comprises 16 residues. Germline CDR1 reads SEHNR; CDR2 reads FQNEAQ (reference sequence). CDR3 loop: CASSKGQQNSGNTIYF. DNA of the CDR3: TGTGCCAGCAGCAAGGGACAGCAAAACTCTGGAAACACCATATATTTT.

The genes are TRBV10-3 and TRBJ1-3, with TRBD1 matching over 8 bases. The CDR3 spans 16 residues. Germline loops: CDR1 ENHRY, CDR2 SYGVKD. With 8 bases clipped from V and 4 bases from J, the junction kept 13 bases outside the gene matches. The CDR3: CAIAAQTGASGNTIYF. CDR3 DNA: TGTGCCATCGCCGCCCAGACAGGGGCTAGCGGAAACACCATATATTTT.

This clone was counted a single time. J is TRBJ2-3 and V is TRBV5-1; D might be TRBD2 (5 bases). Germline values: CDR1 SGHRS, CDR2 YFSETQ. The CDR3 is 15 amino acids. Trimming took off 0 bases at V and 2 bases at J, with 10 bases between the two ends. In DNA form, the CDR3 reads TGCGCCAGCAGCTTGGCCTCGGGGATCACAGATACGCAGTATTTT. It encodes CASSLASGITDTQYF.

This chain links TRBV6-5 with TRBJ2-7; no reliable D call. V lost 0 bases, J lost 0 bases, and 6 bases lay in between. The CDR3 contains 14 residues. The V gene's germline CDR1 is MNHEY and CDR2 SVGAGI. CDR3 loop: CASSYSRSSYEQYF. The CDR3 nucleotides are TGTGCCAGCAGTTACTCGAGGTCCTCCTACGAGCAGTACTTC.

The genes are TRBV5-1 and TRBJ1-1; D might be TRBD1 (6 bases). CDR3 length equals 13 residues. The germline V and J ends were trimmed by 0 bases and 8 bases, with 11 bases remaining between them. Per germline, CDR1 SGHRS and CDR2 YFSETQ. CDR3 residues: CASSLGDTSEAFF. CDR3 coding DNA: TGCGCCAGCAGCTTGGGGGACACGTCAGAAGCTTTCTTT.

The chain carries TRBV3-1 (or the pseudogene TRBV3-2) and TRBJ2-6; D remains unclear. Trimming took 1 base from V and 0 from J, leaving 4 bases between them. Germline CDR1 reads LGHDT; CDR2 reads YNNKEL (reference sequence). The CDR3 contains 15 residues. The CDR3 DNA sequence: TGTGCCAGCAGCCAAGTCCGCTCTGGGGCCAACGTCCTGACTTTC. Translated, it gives CASSQVRSGANVLTF.